The text below deals with one TCR beta chain. As yet, its antigen is unknown. Terminally differentiated effector memory CD45RA+ cells were left out of the naive CD8 fraction, which was CD45RO-negative and positively selected for CCR7. There were only Caucasian adults among the donors, and all lived in Nashville, Tennessee. The data stem from a study of shared clonotypes between healthy human individuals. Study-level findings and limits: Rarefaction gave evidence that sorted-subset sequencing remained incomplete despite large depth. Relative to memory subsets, naive subsets generally showed larger estimated richness.

Sequenced by immunoSEQ multiplex PCR; TCRdb stores in-frame clones only, minus some. The sample holds around 600,000 clones, 95% to 98% seen once. This CDR3 has 16 residues. The source material was naive CD8+ T cells sorted from blood. The J gene is TRBJ2-5, the V gene TRBV21-1; the table's D call of TRBD2 was not tested on the DNA. TRBV21-1 is labeled a pseudogene. The clonotype comes from a man between 25 and 39 years old in good health. CDR3 residues: CASSNRTSGSVETQYF. The CDR3 region has the DNA TGTGCCAGCAGCAATAGGACTAGCGGGAGTGTAGAGACCCAGTACTTC.